This T cell receptor (beta chain) is from a study of shared clonotypes between healthy human individuals. As for the study in general: Samples came from a couple of female and a few male donors aged 18 to 49. Study-wide points: The sharing of about 5.3% of naive CD4 clonotypes was seen across several donors. Researchers found naive subsets generally carried larger estimated richness than memory subsets.

For this clone: The antigen remains unidentified.

Sequenced by immunoSEQ multiplex PCR; TCRdb stores in-frame clones only, minus some. The sample holds some 500,000 clones, about 96% seen once. A CD45RA+ naive subset and a CD45RA-negative memory subset were split from CD4+ cells. Trimming shortened V by 5 bases and J by 0 bases, and 7 bases separated the two germline ends. The CDR3 extends over 13 amino acids. CDR1 is MNHNY and CDR2 is SVGAGI in the germline V gene (reference sequence). This clonotype was sampled from a woman aged 25 to 39 in good health. The rearrangement uses TRBV6-6 and TRBJ1-2, with D possibly being TRBD1 (5 bases). Input material: naive CD4+ T cells sorted from blood. Subset meaning: CD45RA+ positively selected. The CDR3, as DNA: TGTGCCAGCAGTCCCAGGGCTAACTATGGCTACACCTTC. It yields the protein CASSPRANYGYTF.